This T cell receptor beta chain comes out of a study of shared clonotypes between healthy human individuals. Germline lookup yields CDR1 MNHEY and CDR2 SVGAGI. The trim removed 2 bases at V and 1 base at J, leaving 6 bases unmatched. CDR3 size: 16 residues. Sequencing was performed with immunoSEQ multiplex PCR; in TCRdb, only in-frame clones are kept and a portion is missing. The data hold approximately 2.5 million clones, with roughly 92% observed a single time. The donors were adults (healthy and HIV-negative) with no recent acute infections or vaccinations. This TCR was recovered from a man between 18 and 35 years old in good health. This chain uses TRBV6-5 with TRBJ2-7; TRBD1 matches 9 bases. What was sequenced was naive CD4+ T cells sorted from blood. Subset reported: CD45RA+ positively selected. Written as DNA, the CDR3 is TGTGCCAGCAGTTACGCCTCGACAGGGGGATCCTACGAGCAGTACTTC. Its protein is CASSYASTGGSYEQYF.